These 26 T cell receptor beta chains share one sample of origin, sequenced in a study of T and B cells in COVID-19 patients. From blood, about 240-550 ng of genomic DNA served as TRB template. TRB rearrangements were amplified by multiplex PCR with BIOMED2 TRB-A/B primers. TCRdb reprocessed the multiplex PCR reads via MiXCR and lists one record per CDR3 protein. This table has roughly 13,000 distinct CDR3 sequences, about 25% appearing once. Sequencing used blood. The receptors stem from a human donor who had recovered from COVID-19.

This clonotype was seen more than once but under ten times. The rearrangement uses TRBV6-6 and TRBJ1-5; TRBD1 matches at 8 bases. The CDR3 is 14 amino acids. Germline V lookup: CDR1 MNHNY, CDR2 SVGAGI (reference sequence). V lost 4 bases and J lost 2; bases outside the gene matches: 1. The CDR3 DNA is TGTGCCAGCAGTTCGGACAGGGGCAATCAGCCCCAGCATTTT. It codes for CASSSDRGNQPQHF.

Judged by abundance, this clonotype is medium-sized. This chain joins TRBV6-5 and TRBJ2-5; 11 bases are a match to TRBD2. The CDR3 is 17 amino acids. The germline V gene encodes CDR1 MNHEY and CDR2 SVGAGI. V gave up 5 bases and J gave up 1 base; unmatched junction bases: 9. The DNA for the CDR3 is TGTGCCAGCAGTCGTTACCCGGGACTAGCGGCCCAAGAGACCCAGTACTTC. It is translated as CASSRYPGLAAQETQYF.

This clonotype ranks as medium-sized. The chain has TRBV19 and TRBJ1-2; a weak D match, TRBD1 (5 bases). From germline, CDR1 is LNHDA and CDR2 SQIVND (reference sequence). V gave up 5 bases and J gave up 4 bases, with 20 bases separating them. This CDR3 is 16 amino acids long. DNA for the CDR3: TGTGCCAGTAGTCCGGGGCCAGTGGGACTAGTCTATGGCTACACCTTC. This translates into CASSPGPVGLVYGYTF.

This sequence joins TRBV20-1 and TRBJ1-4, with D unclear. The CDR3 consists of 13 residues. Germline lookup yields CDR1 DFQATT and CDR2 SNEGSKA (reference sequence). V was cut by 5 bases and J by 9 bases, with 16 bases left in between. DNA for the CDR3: TGCAGTGCTTTACAGAGTCACCAGAAAAAACTGTTTTTT. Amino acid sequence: CSALQSHQKKLFF.

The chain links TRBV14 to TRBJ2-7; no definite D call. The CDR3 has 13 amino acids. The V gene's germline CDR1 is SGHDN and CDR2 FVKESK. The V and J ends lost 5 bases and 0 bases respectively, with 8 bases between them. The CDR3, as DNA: TGTGCCAGCAGCGTCAGAACCTCCTACGAGCAGTACTTC. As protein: CASSVRTSYEQYF.

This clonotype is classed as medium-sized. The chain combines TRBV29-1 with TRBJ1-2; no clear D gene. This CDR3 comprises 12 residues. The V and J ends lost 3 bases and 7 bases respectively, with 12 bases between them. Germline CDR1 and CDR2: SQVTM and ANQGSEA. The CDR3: CSVELRIAGYTF. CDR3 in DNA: TGCAGCGTTGAGTTGCGAATAGCTGGCTACACCTTC.

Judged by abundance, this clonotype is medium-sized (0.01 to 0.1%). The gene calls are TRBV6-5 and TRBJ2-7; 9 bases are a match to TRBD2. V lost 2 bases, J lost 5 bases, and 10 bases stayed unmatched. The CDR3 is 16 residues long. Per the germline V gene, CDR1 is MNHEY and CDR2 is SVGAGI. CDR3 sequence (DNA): TGTGCCAGCAGTTACGGGCTAGCGGGGAATTCCCACGAGCAGTACTTC. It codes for CASSYGLAGNSHEQYF.

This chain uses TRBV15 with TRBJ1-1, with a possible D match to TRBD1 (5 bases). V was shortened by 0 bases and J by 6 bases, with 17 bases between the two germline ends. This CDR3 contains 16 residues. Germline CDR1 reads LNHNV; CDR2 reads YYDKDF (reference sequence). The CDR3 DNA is TGTGCCACCAGCAGAGAGATTGGGAGAATAGGGGCTGAAGCTTTCTTT. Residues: CATSREIGRIGAEAFF.

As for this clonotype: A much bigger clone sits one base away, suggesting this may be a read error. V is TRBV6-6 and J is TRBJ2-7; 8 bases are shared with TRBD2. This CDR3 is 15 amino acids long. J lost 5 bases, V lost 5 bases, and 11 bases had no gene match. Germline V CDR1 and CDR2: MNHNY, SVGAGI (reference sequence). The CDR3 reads CASSVAGWGMDEQYF. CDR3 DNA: TGTGCCAGCAGTGTAGCGGGATGGGGGATGGACGAGCAGTACTTC.

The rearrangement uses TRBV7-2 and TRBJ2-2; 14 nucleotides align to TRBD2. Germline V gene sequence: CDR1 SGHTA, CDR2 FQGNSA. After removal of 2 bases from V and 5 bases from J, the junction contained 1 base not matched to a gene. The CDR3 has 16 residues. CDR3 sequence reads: CASSLRLAGGTGELFF. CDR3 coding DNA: TGTGCCAGCAGCTTAAGACTAGCGGGGGGGACCGGGGAGCTGTTTTTT.

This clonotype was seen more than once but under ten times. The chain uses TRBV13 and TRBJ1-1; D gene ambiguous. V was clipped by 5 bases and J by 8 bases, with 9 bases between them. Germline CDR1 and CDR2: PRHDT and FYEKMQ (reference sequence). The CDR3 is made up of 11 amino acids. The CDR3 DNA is TGTGCCAGCAGCCCCGACTTAGAAGCTTTCTTT. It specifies CASSPDLEAFF.

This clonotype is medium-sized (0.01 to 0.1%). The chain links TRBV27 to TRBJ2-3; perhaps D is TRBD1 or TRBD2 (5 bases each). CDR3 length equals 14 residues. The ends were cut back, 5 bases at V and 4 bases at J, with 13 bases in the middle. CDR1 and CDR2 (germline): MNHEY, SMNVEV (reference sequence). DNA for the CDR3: TGTGCCAGCAGTGGGGCTCGGGGCCCAGATACGCAGTATTTT. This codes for CASSGARGPDTQYF.

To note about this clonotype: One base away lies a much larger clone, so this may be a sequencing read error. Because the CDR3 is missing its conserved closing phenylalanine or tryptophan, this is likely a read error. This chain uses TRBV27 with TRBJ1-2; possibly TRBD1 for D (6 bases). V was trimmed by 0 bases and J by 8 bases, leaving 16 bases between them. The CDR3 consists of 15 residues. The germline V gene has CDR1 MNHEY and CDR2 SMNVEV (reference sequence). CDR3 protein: CASSLSPLAGAGYTS. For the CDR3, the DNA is TGTGCCAGCAGTTTATCCCCATTGGCAGGGGCGGGCTACACCTCC.

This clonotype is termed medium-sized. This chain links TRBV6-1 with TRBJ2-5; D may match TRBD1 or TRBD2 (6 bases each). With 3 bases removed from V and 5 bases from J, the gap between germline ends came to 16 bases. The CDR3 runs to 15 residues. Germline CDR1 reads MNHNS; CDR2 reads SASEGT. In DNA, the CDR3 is TGTGCCAGCAGTGATTCCTGGGGGGCGGGGGAGACCCAGTACTTC. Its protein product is CASSDSWGAGETQYF.

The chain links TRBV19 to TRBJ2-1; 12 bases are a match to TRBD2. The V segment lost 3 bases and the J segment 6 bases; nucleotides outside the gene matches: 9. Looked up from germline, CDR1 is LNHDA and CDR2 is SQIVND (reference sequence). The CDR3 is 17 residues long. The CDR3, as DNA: TGTGCCAGTAGTATTTCGACTAGCGGGAGATCGTCCAATGAGCAGTTCTTC. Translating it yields CASSISTSGRSSNEQFF. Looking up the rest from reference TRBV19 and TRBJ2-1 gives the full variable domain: DGGITQSPKYLFRKEGQNVTLSCEQNLNHDAMYWYRQDPGQGLRLIYYSQIVNDFQKGDIAEGYSVSREKKESFPLTVTSAQKNPTAFYLCASSISTSGRSSNEQFFGPGTRLTVL.

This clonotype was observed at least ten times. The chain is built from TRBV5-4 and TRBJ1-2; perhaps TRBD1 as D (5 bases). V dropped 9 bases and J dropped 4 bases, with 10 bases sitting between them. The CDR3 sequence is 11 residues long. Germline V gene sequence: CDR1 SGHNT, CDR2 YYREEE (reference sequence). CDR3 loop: CATNGGYGYTF. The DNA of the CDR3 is TGTGCCACTAACGGGGGCTATGGCTACACCTTC.

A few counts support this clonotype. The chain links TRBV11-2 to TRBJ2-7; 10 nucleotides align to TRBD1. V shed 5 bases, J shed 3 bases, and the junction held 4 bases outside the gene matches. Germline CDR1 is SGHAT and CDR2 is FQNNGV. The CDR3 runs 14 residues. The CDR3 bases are TGTGCCAGCAGCCAGGGGGACAGGGGCTACGAGCAGTACTTC. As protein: CASSQGDRGYEQYF.

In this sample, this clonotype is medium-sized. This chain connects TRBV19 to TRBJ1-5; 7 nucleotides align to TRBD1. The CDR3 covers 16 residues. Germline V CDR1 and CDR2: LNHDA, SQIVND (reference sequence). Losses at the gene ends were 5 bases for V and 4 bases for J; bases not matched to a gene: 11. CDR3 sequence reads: CASSQGTAIANQPQHF. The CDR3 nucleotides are TGTGCCAGTAGTCAAGGGACAGCTATAGCAAATCAGCCCCAGCATTTT.

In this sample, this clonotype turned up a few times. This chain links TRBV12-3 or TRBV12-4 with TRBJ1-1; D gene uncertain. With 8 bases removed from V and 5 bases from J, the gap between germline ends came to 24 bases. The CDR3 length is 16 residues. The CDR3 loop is CASRNPWAGSETEAFF. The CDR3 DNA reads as TGTGCCAGCCGTAACCCGTGGGCTGGGTCGGAAACTGAAGCTTTCTTT.

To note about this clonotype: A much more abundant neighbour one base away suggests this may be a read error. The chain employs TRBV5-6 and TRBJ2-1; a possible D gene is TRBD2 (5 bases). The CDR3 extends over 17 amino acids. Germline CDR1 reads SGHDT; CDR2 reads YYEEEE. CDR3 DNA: TGTGCCGGCAGCGAGATTAGGTTTGGGAGCTCCTACAATGAGCAGTTCTTC. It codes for CAGSEIRFGSSYNEQFF.

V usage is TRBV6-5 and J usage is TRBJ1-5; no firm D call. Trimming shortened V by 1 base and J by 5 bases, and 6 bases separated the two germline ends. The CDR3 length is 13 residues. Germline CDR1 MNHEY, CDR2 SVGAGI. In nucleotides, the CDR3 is TGTGCCAGCAGTTACTTTGGGGATCAGCCCCAGCATTTT. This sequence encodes CASSYFGDQPQHF.

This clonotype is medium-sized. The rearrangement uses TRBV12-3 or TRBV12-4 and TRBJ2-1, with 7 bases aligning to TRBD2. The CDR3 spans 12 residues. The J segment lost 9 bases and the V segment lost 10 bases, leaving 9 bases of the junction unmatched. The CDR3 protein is CAIGAGYGEQFF. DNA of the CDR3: TGTGCCATCGGAGCGGGGTACGGTGAGCAGTTCTTC.

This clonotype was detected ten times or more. For the CDR3, the DNA is TGTGCCAGCAGTTACGGGGCAGGACCGACTAATGAGCAGTTCTTC. It yields the protein CASSYGAGPTNEQFF. The chain is built from TRBV6-5 and TRBJ2-1; D might be TRBD1 (5 bases). Trimming removed 2 bases at V and 7 bases at J, with 15 bases between. Germline CDR1 and CDR2: MNHEY and SVGAGI. This CDR3 is built from 15 residues.

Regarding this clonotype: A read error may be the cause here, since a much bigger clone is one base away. The CDR3 bases are TGTGCCAACAGTTTGGCGACAGGGGGCAATTATGGCTACACCTTC. As protein: CANSLATGGNYGYTF. The rearrangement uses TRBV27 and TRBJ1-2, with 10 positions matching TRBD1. Germline CDR1 and CDR2: MNHEY and SMNVEV (reference sequence). The CDR3 runs to 15 residues.

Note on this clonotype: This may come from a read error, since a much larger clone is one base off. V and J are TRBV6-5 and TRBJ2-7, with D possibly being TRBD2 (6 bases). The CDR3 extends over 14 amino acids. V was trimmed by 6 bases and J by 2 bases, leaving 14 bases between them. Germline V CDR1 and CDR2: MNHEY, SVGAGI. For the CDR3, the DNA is TGTGCCAGCAGGGGCGGGACGGCTCCCTACGAGCAGTACTTC. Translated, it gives CASRGGTAPYEQYF.

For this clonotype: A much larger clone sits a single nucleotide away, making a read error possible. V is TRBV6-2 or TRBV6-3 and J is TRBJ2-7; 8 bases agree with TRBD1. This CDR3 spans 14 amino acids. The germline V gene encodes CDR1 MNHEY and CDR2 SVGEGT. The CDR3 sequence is CASTPGQGFNEKYV. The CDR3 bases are TGTGCCAGCACCCCCGGACAGGGTTTTAACGAGAAGTACGTC.